What follows is one T cell receptor beta chain and its context. This CDR3 contains 15 residues. Germline CDR1 reads LNHDA; CDR2 reads SQIVND (reference sequence). Trimming took off 3 bases at V and 0 bases at J, with 9 bases between the two ends. Per the original methods: Using reference gene primer amplification, nucleated cell counts were estimated. Libraries were prepared by immunoSEQ multiplex PCR; TCRdb keeps only in-frame clonotypes and omits some of them. V and J calls plus clone size are reproduced from that table; the DNA served to infer D and trimming. The table records 100,000 to 130,000 clones, approximately 80% of them present only once. The data were taken from a study of blood T cell repertoires in COVID-19. The wider study: Italy, Spain and the United States were the sources of the convalescent and acute COVID-19 samples.

The chain combines TRBV19 with TRBJ1-5; D call uncertain. This clonotype was obtained from a woman between 65 and 79 years old with acute or convalescent COVID-19. Sequencing was carried out using peripheral blood. The CDR3, as DNA: TGTGCCAGTAGTATGGCCAGTAATAGCAATCAGCCCCAGCATTTT. This gives the protein CASSMASNSNQPQHF.